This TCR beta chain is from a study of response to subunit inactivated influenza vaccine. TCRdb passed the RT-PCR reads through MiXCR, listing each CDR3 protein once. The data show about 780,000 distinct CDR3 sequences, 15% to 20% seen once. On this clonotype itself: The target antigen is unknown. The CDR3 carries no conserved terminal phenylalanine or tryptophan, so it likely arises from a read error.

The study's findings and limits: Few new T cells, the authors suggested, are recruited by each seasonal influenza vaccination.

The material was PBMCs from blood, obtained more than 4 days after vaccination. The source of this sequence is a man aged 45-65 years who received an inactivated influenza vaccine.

The CDR3 DNA follows: TGTGCCAGCACCCCCGTCGGGAGTTACAATGAGCAGTTCTTA. As protein: CASTPVGSYNEQFL. The chain links TRBV5-6 to TRBJ2-1, with a tentative D call TRBD2 (6 bases). V lost 6 bases, J lost 4 bases, and 14 bases lay in between. The CDR3 has 14 amino acids. CDR1 and CDR2 from the germline V gene are SGHDT and YYEEEE.